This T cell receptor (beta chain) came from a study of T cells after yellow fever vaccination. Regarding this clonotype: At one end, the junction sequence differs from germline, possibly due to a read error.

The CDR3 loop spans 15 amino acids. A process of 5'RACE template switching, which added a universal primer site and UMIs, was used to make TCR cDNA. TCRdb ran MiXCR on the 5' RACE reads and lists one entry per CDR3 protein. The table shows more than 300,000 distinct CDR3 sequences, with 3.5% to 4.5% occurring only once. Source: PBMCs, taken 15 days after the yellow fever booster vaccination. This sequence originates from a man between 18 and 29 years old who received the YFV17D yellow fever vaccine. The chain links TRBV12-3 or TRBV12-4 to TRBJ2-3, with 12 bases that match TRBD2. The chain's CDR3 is CASSPSGGAPDTQFF. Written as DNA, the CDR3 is TGTGCCAGCAGTCCTAGCGGGGGGGCCCCAGATACGCAGTTTTTT.